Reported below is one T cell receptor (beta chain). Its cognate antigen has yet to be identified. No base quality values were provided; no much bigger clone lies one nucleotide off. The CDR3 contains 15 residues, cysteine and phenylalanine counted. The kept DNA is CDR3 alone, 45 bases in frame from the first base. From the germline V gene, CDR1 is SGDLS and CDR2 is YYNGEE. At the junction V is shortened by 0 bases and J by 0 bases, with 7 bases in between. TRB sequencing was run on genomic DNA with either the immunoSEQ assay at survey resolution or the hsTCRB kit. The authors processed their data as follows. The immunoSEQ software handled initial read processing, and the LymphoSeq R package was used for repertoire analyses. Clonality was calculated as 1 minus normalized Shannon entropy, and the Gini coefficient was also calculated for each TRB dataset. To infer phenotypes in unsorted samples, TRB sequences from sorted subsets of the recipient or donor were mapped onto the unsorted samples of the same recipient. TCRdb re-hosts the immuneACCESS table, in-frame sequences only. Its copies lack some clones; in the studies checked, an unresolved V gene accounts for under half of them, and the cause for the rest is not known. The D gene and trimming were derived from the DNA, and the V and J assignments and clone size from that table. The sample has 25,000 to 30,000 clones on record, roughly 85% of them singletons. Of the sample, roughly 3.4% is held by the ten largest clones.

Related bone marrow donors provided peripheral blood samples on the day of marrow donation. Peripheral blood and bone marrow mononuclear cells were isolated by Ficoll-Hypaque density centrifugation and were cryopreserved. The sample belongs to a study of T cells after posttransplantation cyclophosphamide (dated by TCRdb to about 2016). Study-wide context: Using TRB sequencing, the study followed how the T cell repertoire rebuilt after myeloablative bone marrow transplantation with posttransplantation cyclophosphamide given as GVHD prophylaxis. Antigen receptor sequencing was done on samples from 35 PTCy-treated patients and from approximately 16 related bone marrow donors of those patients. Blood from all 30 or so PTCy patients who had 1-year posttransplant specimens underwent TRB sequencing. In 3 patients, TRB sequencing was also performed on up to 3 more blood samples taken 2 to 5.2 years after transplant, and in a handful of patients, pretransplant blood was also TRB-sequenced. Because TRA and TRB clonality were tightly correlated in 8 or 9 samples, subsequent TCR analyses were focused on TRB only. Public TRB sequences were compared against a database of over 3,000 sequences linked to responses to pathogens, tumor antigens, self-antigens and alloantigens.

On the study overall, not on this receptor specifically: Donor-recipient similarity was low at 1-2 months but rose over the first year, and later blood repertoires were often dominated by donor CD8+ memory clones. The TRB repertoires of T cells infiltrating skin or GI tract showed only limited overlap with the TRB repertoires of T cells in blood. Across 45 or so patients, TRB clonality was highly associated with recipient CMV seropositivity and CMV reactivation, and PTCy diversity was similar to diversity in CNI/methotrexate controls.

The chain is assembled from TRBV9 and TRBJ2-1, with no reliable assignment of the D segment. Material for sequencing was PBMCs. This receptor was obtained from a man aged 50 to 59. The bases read TGTGCCAGCAGCGTAGGGGCTTCCTCCTACAATGAGCAGTTCTTC. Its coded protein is CASSVGASSYNEQFF. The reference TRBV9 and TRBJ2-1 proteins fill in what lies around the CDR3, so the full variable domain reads DSGVTQTPKHLITATGQRVTLRCSPRSGDLSVYWYQQSLDQGLQFLIQYYNGEERAKGNILERFSAQQFPDLHSELNLSSLELGDSALYFCASSVGASSYNEQFFGPGTRLTVL.